The 8 T cell receptor beta chains reported below all come from one sample, sequenced in a study of T cells in Graves' hyperthyroidism and ophthalmopathy (dated by TCRdb to about 2019). Receptors were amplified or captured by multiplex PCR. Reads for this sample came from an Illumina HiSeq 2000. TCR beta CDR3 regions were amplified from RNA transcripts. A first-round RT-PCR of the TCR CDR3 used the HTBI primer set with the Qiagen OneStep RT-PCR kit. The raw public data were reprocessed by TCRdb itself: fastp quality trimming at Q25, MiXCR clonotype calling, in-frame beta chains only. Here each entry gathers all rows of one CDR3 protein and keeps the most common genes and DNA. In this sample the table shows about 410,000 distinct CDR3 sequences, around 15% of which occur a single time. The ten biggest clones cover 15% to 20% of the sample. The sequencing sample was made of blood. All receptors come from a woman aged 30 to 39 with Graves' ophthalmopathy.

In its sample, this clonotype was seen many times. The rearrangement links TRBV12-3 or TRBV12-4 to TRBJ2-1; D perhaps matches TRBD2 (5 bases). The germline V and J ends were trimmed by 8 bases and 4 bases, with 15 bases remaining between them. The CDR3 is 14 residues long. Here the CDR3 reads CASGSEADYNEQFF. The CDR3 DNA follows: TGTGCCAGCGGGTCGGAAGCGGATTACAATGAGCAGTTCTTC.

There are many counts of this clonotype. This rearrangement joins TRBV3-1 to TRBJ1-1; TRBD1 matches 10 bases. Trimming removed 3 bases from V and 6 bases from J; junction bases left unmatched: 4. This CDR3 is 14 amino acids long. Germline CDR1 reads LGHDT; CDR2 reads YNNKEL (reference sequence). The CDR3 sequence: CASSQGTGVSEAFF. The CDR3 DNA reads TGTGCCAGCAGCCAGGGGACAGGGGTCTCTGAAGCTTTCTTT.

This clonotype was seen repeatedly, ten times or more. The gene calls are TRBV5-1 and TRBJ2-1; tentative D call: TRBD2 (5 bases). The CDR3 loop spans 13 amino acids. The V gene lost 3 bases and the J gene lost 6 bases, with 10 bases spanning the gap. Germline CDR1 SGHRS, CDR2 YFSETQ. The CDR3 sequence is CASSSRATNEQFF. The CDR3 bases are TGCGCCAGCAGCTCGAGGGCTACCAATGAGCAGTTCTTC.

This clonotype occurred many times. J is TRBJ1-1 and V is TRBV20-1, with 11 bases lining up with TRBD1. Unmatched junction bases numbered 6, after V lost 4 bases and J lost 2 bases. Per the germline V gene, CDR1 is DFQATT and CDR2 is SNEGSKA (reference sequence). CDR3 length: 15 amino acids. The DNA for the CDR3 is TGCAGTGCTATGGACAGGGGGCAAGGAAACACTGAAGCTTTCTTT. Encoded protein: CSAMDRGQGNTEAFF.

This clonotype was seen a handful of times. The rearrangement uses TRBV12-3 or TRBV12-4 and TRBJ1-5; TRBD1 agrees at 9 bases. The ends lost 6 bases at V and 1 base at J; junction bases unmatched: 1. The CDR3 covers 14 residues. CDR3 nucleotides: TGTGCCAGCAGGGGGACAGGGAGCAATCAGCCCCAGCATTTT. Its protein is CASRGTGSNQPQHF.

This clonotype came up many times. The chain couples TRBV28 to TRBJ1-5; weak D call: TRBD1 (6 bases). Germline CDR1 is MDHEN and CDR2 is SYDVKM. Between the trimmed V and J ends, which lost 9 bases and 4 bases, there was a span of 13 bases. This CDR3 is 13 amino acids long. CDR3: CASRTGTNQPQHF. The CDR3 DNA sequence: TGTGCCAGTCGCACAGGGACAAATCAGCCCCAGCATTTT.

V is TRBV18 and J is TRBJ1-3; 10 bases map to TRBD1. The CDR3 length is 15 residues. The germline V gene has CDR1 KGHSH and CDR2 LQKENI. The V segment lost 4 bases and the J segment 4 bases; nucleotides outside the gene matches: 4. CDR3 region: CASSQAGQGGNTIYF. The CDR3 DNA sequence: TGTGCCAGCTCACAAGCGGGACAGGGGGGAAACACCATATATTTT. Complete variable domain (other parts from reference TRBV18 and TRBJ1-3): NAGVMQNPRHLVRRRGQEARLRCSPMKGHSHVYWYRQLPEEGLKFMVYLQKENIIDESGMPKERFSAEFPKEGPSILRIQQVVRGDSAAYFCASSQAGQGGNTIYFGEGSWLTVV.

This clonotype was detected ten times or more. A read error may account for a junction end that differs from germline. V is TRBV5-1 and J is TRBJ1-5, with D hard to call. The germline V gene has CDR1 SGHRS and CDR2 YFSETQ. This CDR3 contains 13 residues. CDR3 nucleotides: TGTGCCAGCAGCTTAGACCCAAATCAGCCCCAGCATTTT. Its translation: CASSLDPNQPQHF. Full variable domain (outside the CDR3, taken from reference TRBV5-1 and TRBJ1-5): KAGVTQTPRYLIKTRGQQVTLSCSPISGHRSVSWYQQTPGQGLQFLFEYFSETQRNKGNFPGRFSGRQFSNSRSEMNVSTLELGDSALYLCASSLDPNQPQHFGDGTRLSIL.